The rows below give T cell receptor beta chains drawn from one sample of a study of graft-versus-host responses after intestinal transplantation. Method: immunoSEQ multiplex PCR; TCRdb's copy keeps in-frame clones and lacks some. The sample carries approximately 130,000 clones, about 92% recorded once. These TCRs' antigens remain unknown. The sequenced sample was unstimulated CD4+ T cells sorted from spleen or lymph node cells, obtained before intestinal transplant. The receptors were sampled from a human donor who received an intestinal transplant. Each CDR3 is given with its conserved first and last residue. The D gene is left open where the match is weak. Not all rows give a size; the values are once, few, many and, for expanded clones, a class.

NA	TRBV5-1	NA	TRBJ2-7	CASSPNPGTSYEQYF	TGCGCCAGCAGCCCTAACCCAGGGACCTCCTACGAGCAGTACTTC
once	TRBV6-5	NA	TRBJ1-4	CASSYGLGGKLFF	TGTGCCAGCAGTTACGGGCTGGGCGGAAAACTGTTTTTT
NA	TRBV25-1	TRBD2	TRBJ2-3	CASSEGTRGDTQYF	TGTGCCAGCAGTGAAGGGACTAGGGGAGATACGCAGTATTTT
once	TRBV27	TRBD2	TRBJ2-3	CASSLTSGGAGDTQYF	TGTGCCAGCAGTCTAACTAGCGGGGGGGCGGGAGATACGCAGTATTTT
NA	TRBV25-1	TRBD1	TRBJ1-5	CASSGTGNQPQHF	TGTGCCAGCTCCGGGACAGGGAATCAGCCCCAGCATTTT
NA	TRBV12-5	TRBD1	TRBJ1-2	CASGLPTGGNYGYTF	TGTGCTAGTGGTTTGCCAACAGGGGGTAACTATGGCTACACCTTC
NA	TRBV7-8	NA	TRBJ1-2	CASSSQGKAYGYTF	TGTGCCAGCAGCTCTCAGGGGAAGGCCTATGGCTACACCTTC
NA	TRBV11-2	NA	TRBJ1-6	CASSPPGSYNSPLHF	TGTGCCAGCAGCCCACCGGGCTCCTATAATTCACCCCTCCACTTT
NA	TRBV19	NA	TRBJ2-4	CASSIAPGLAKNIQYF	TGTGCCAGTAGTATAGCACCGGGGTTAGCCAAAAACATTCAGTACTTC
NA	TRBV11-2	NA	TRBJ2-3	CASSSQKRTATDTQYF	TGTGCCAGCAGCTCACAGAAGAGGACAGCCACAGATACGCAGTATTTT
NA	TRBV5-1	NA	TRBJ2-4	CASSLVGRDGNIQYF	TGCGCCAGCAGCTTGGTTGGCAGGGACGGGAACATTCAGTACTTC
NA	TRBV28	TRBD1	TRBJ1-2	CASEQGGRGYGYTF	TGTGCCAGCGAACAGGGGGGGCGAGGCTATGGCTACACCTTC
NA	TRBV4-1	NA	TRBJ1-2	CASSQDPGQAKYGYTF	TGCGCCAGCAGCCAAGATCCGGGACAAGCTAAATATGGCTACACCTTC
NA	TRBV29-1	NA	TRBJ2-1	CSAERDAYNEQFF	TGCAGCGCCGAGAGGGACGCCTACAATGAGCAGTTCTTC
NA	TRBV29-1	TRBD1	TRBJ1-5	CSVGVQGSNQPQHF	TGCAGCGTTGGGGTACAGGGGAGCAATCAGCCCCAGCATTTT
NA	TRBV5-6	TRBD2	TRBJ2-3	CASSLAGGTTDTQYF	TGTGCCAGCAGCTTGGCCGGGGGGACTACAGATACGCAGTATTTT
NA	TRBV19	TRBD2	TRBJ2-1	CASSSTWTSGGYNEQFF	TGTGCCAGTAGTTCAACCTGGACTAGCGGGGGGTACAATGAGCAGTTCTTC
NA	TRBV6-5	NA	TRBJ2-7	CASSYYAPRDYEQYF	TGTGCCAGCAGTTACTACGCCCCCAGGGACTACGAGCAGTACTTC
NA	TRBV9	TRBD1	TRBJ1-6	CASSVGDRAYSPLHF	TGTGCCAGCAGCGTAGGGGACAGGGCATACTCACCCCTCCACTTT
NA	TRBV2	TRBD1	TRBJ2-2	CASRTGTGRAGELFF	TGTGCCAGCAGGACCGGGACAGGGAGGGCCGGGGAGCTGTTTTTT